This T cell receptor beta chain comes out of a study of T cell repertoires in cytomegalovirus infection. Study-level background: Evidence of both CMV infection and a matching HLA type came from public TCR beta signatures. General study findings and limits: Based on cumulative public TCR beta family frequency, carriers of CMV plus the relevant HLA were identified. What dominated the ex vivo response were HLA-C-restricted CMV-specific TCR beta clonotypes.

This clonotype came up many times. Its antigen is as yet unknown. This CDR3 spans 15 amino acids. The V segment lost 0 bases and the J segment 6 bases; nucleotides outside the gene matches: 3. From germline, CDR1 is SGHAT and CDR2 FQNNGV. Using its own MiXCR run on the reads, TCRdb lists one record per CDR3 protein. The sample holds 150,000 to 200,000 distinct CDR3 sequences, roughly 14% seen once. Material: PBMCs. This TCR came from a human donor in good health (CMV status not recorded). Some clones in this sample may be carry-over from other donors' samples. This chain connects TRBV11-2 to TRBJ2-1, with 9 positions matching TRBD2. CDR3 residues: CASSLDRGGGNEQFF. The CDR3 coding sequence is TGTGCCAGCAGCTTAGATCGCGGGGGGGGCAATGAGCAGTTCTTC.